This entry features one T cell receptor (beta chain) sequence. Its ends do not fully match the called genes, so a read error is possible. This specimen belongs to a study of tumor and adjacent non-tumor tissue in lung cancer. TCRbeta libraries were built with three rounds of nested PCR, modified from ARM-PCR. TCRdb redid the calling of the multiplex PCR reads with MiXCR, one entry per CDR3 protein. Of 65,000 to 75,000 distinct CDR3 sequences in the sample, more than 75% were seen once. The V gene's germline CDR1 is MGHRA and CDR2 YSYEKL. This CDR3 contains 16 residues. No cell sorting was done before RNA was extracted from the tissue. The normal lung tissue was taken more than 3 cm from the tumor edge.

V gene TRBV4-1 combines with J gene TRBJ1-5; possible D gene TRBD1, 6 bases. The TCR was taken from a man in his fifties or sixties with non-small cell lung cancer. The material sequenced was distant non-tumor lung tissue. The chain's CDR3 is CASSTGFGNSNQSQHF. CDR3 nucleotide sequence: TGCGCCAGCAGCACAGGGTTTGGGAATAGCAATCAGTCCCAGCATTTT.